This TCR beta chain appears in the sequencing data of a study of molecular identifiers for immune sequencing clone quantification. Via MiXCR, TCRdb re-called the PCR reads, giving one row per CDR3 protein. The sample consists of fewer than 350,000 distinct CDR3 sequences, roughly 24% of them appearing once. Looked up from germline, CDR1 is SGHRS and CDR2 is YFSETQ. CDR3 length: 14 amino acids. Trimming removed 4 bases at V and 3 bases at J, with 14 bases between. Points from the study as a whole: Barcode collisions between identical TCR molecules could shrink estimates of highly expanded clone sizes.

This clonotype has more than one count but fewer than ten. The antigen is not known. The receptor's source is a human donor in good health. Some libraries in this study had Jurkat cell RNA spiked in. Sequences were obtained from naive CD8+ T cells from blood, with Jurkat cell RNA spiked in. Subset in this sample: FACS-sorted CD8+CD4-CCR7+CD45RA+ naive T cells. This chain joins TRBV5-1 and TRBJ2-7; TRBD1 is a possible D gene (6 bases). CDR3 sequence (DNA): TGCGCCAGCAGCCCGGATGTAGGGGGCTACGAGCAGTACTTC. Encoded protein: CASSPDVGGYEQYF.